These T cell receptor beta chains were read from a single sample in a study of early T cells in non-severe SARS-CoV-2 infection. TCRdb redid the calling of the 5' RACE reads with MiXCR, one entry per CDR3 protein. This table holds tens of thousands of distinct CDR3 sequences, around 12% found once. Material for sequencing was whole blood. The receptors originated from an adult who was a healthcare worker with PCR-confirmed SARS-CoV-2 infection or an uninfected control (not recorded which). The CDR3 runs from the conserved cysteine through the conserved F or W. The D gene is left open where the match is weak. Clone size is given for some rows only: seen once, a few or many times, or a class if the clone is expanded.

j_gene	d_gene	abundance	v_gene	CDR3nt	CDR3aa
TRBJ1-3	-	many	TRBV10-3	TGTGCCATCAGTGTAAACAGGGGAAACACCATATATTTT	CAISVNRGNTIYF
TRBJ2-7	-	many	TRBV30	TGTGCCTGGAGTGATACGATGAGGGGAGAGCAGTACTTC	CAWSDTMRGEQYF
TRBJ1-1	TRBD1	many	TRBV6-4	TGTGCCAGCAGTGAGTCCGGGACAGGTGTTAAGGCTTTCTTT	CASSESGTGVKAFF
TRBJ1-2	-	few	TRBV3-1	TGTGCCAGCAGCCAGAGGACAAGGGTCTATGGCTACACCTTC	CASSQRTRVYGYTF
TRBJ2-3	TRBD2	-	TRBV12-3/TRBV12-4	TGTGCCAGCAGTTCCCTGACTAGCGGGGGGACTGAGTTTAGCACAGATACGCAGTATTTT	CASSSLTSGGTEFSTDTQYF
TRBJ2-1	-	-	TRBV6-5	TGTGCCTCGGGGAGTGGCGACGAGACCTACAATGAGCAGTTCTTC	CASGSGDETYNEQFF
TRBJ2-3	-	-	TRBV2	TGTGCCAGCAGTGAAGGCACAGATACGCAGTATTTT	CASSEGTDTQYF
TRBJ1-6	TRBD1	many	TRBV7-9	TGTGCCAGCAGACCCGGACAGGAGATTAATTCACCCCTCCACTTT	CASRPGQEINSPLHF
TRBJ2-1	TRBD2	many	TRBV29-1	TGCAGCGGTCGGGGACTAGCGGGGTACAATGAGCAGTTCTTC	CSGRGLAGYNEQFF
TRBJ2-3	-	once	TRBV30	TGTGCCTGGGGGGCGGTAGTTGGGACAGATACGCAGTATTTT	CAWGAVVGTDTQYF
TRBJ1-3	-	-	TRBV4-1	TGCGCCAGCAGCCGAGCGATTTCTGGAAACACCATATATTTT	CASSRAISGNTIYF
TRBJ2-7	-	-	TRBV10-3	TGTGCCATCAGTGAGAACTACGAGCAGTACTTC	CAISENYEQYF
TRBJ2-7	-	-	TRBV7-9	TGTGCCAGCAGCTTTGAAGGGGGTAAAACCTACGAGCAGTACTTC	CASSFEGGKTYEQYF
TRBJ2-7	TRBD2	few	TRBV20-1	TGCAGTGCTAGAGTAGCGGGGGTGGAGCAGTACTTC	CSARVAGVEQYF
TRBJ1-1	-	many	TRBV19	TGTGCCAGTAGCCCATACAGGGAAGAAGCTTTCTTT	CASSPYREEAFF
TRBJ2-3	-	-	TRBV5-4	TGTGCCAGCAGCTTGCGGGGGTCCACAGATACGCAGTATTTT	CASSLRGSTDTQYF
TRBJ2-1	TRBD2	few	TRBV5-8	TGTGCCAGCAGCTTGGCCGGGGGGGCTTTTGAGCAGTTCTTC	CASSLAGGAFEQFF
TRBJ2-3	-	few	TRBV11-2	TGTGCCAGCAGCCCTCGCGGGCAGGGACCCACAGATACGCAGTATTTT	CASSPRGQGPTDTQYF
TRBJ2-7	-	-	TRBV11-2	TGTGCCAGCAGCCAACTCCCGGTATCCTACGAGCAGTACTTC	CASSQLPVSYEQYF
TRBJ2-7	-	many	TRBV14	TGTGCCAGCAGCCAATTGACAGGACCCTACGAGCAGTACTTC	CASSQLTGPYEQYF
TRBJ2-2	-	-	TRBV6-6	TGTGTCAGCACTTCCCGGGGTTTGAACACCGGGGAGCTGTTTTTT	CVSTSRGLNTGELFF
TRBJ2-5	-	many	TRBV7-9	TGTGCCAGCAGCCGGGGACCACAAGAGACCCAGTACTTC	CASSRGPQETQYF
TRBJ2-7	-	few	TRBV7-6	TGTGCCAGCAGCCCTAGAATCCGGGGGTACGAGCAGTACTTC	CASSPRIRGYEQYF
TRBJ1-2	-	-	TRBV10-3	TGTGCCATCAGTGAGTCGCAGCAGGCTCGGAACTATGGCTACACCTTC	CAISESQQARNYGYTF
TRBJ1-1	-	few	TRBV4-1	TGCGCCAGCAGCCAAGATCCCGGGACGAACACTGAAGCTTTCTTT	CASSQDPGTNTEAFF
TRBJ1-5	-	few	TRBV2	TGTGCCAGCAGGCTAAACCCAGTCAATCAGCCCCAGCATTTT	CASRLNPVNQPQHF
TRBJ1-2	TRBD1	-	TRBV5-4	TGTGCCAGCAGCCACGGTGGATGGGACAGGGCGTATGGCTACACCTTC	CASSHGGWDRAYGYTF
TRBJ2-7	-	-	TRBV5-6	TGTGCCAGCAGCTCGAGCCCTGGCGAGCAGTACTTC	CASSSSPGEQYF
TRBJ1-6	TRBD1	many	TRBV30	TGTGCCTCTTTTATACCGGGACAGGGGGATTCACCCCTCCACTTT	CASFIPGQGDSPLHF
TRBJ2-5	TRBD2	-	TRBV7-9	TGTGCCAGCAGCTCAACTAGCGAAGAGACCCAGTACTTC	CASSSTSEETQYF
TRBJ2-5	-	many	TRBV29-1	TGCAGCGTTGACGGGGGCAGCCAAGAGACCCAGTACTTC	CSVDGGSQETQYF
TRBJ1-2	TRBD1	-	TRBV6-5	TGTGCCAGCAGATTCGGACAGGGGGGCTACACCTTC	CASRFGQGGYTF
TRBJ1-5	-	few	TRBV2	TGTGCCAGCAGTGAACTGCAGGGCGGTCAGCCCCAGCATTTT	CASSELQGGQPQHF
TRBJ2-3	-	few	TRBV9	TGTGCCAGCAGCCAAGACGGTGCGACGTGGACAGATACGCAGTATTTT	CASSQDGATWTDTQYF
TRBJ2-1	-	-	TRBV29-1	TGCAGCGTTGAGAAGGGGAATTCCTACAATGAGCAGTTCTTC	CSVEKGNSYNEQFF
TRBJ2-7	TRBD1	few	TRBV5-1	TGCGCCAGCAGCTTGGCAAAGGCTCAGGGGGCCTTTTACGAGCAGTACTTC	CASSLAKAQGAFYEQYF
TRBJ2-3	TRBD1	-	TRBV6-6	TGTGCCAGCAGTGTGGGACAGGGCCCAGATACGCAGTATTTT	CASSVGQGPDTQYF
TRBJ2-7	TRBD1	-	TRBV11-2	TGTGCCAGCAGCACCCACAGGGGGCGTGCCTACGAGCAGTACTTC	CASSTHRGRAYEQYF
TRBJ2-2	TRBD1	few	TRBV7-8	TGTGCCAGCAGCTTATCTCGACAGGGCAACACCGGGGAGCTGTTTTTT	CASSLSRQGNTGELFF
TRBJ2-3	-	few	TRBV20-1	TGCAGTGCTAGAGCCCCCCAGACCACGGATACGCAGTATTTT	CSARAPQTTDTQYF
TRBJ2-7	TRBD2	-	TRBV4-3	TGCGCCAGCAGCCAAGATCGGGGAGGGATCTACGAGCAGTACTTC	CASSQDRGGIYEQYF
TRBJ2-3	-	few	TRBV12-3/TRBV12-4	TGTGCCAGCAGTTCTAGCTCGGGCACAGATACGCAGTATTTT	CASSSSSGTDTQYF
TRBJ2-1	TRBD2	many	TRBV7-8	TGTGCCAGCAGCTTGAGACTAGCGGGGCGGCACAATGAGCAGTTCTTC	CASSLRLAGRHNEQFF
TRBJ2-7	TRBD2	many	TRBV27	TGTGCCAGCAGTTTATCGCGGGGGAGGGAGCAGTACTTC	CASSLSRGREQYF
TRBJ2-5	-	few	TRBV6-5	TGTGCCAGCAGTCGAAACACGGCCAGCGTTCAAGAGACCCAGTACTTC	CASSRNTASVQETQYF
TRBJ2-2	-	few	TRBV27	TGTGCCAGCAGTCACCCCGGGGCCGCGAACACCGGGGAGCTGTTTTTT	CASSHPGAANTGELFF
TRBJ2-7	-	few	TRBV5-1	TGCGCCAGCAGCTTGGACGCCGCTTCCTACGAGCAGTACTTC	CASSLDAASYEQYF
TRBJ1-4	-	many	TRBV7-2	TGTGCCAGCACCCCGACCGCCAGTAATGAAAAACTGTTTTTT	CASTPTASNEKLFF
TRBJ2-1	-	few	TRBV5-8	TGTGCCAGCAGCCGGGAGTTGAGAAGGGAGTTCTTC	CASSRELRREFF
TRBJ1-1	-	once	TRBV6-5	TGTGCCAGCAGTTACTCGAGGGCGAATACTGAAGTTTTCTTT	CASSYSRANTEVFF
TRBJ1-1	-	few	TRBV7-6	TGTGCCAGCAGCCCCGGACGGATGAACACTGAAGCTTTCTTT	CASSPGRMNTEAFF